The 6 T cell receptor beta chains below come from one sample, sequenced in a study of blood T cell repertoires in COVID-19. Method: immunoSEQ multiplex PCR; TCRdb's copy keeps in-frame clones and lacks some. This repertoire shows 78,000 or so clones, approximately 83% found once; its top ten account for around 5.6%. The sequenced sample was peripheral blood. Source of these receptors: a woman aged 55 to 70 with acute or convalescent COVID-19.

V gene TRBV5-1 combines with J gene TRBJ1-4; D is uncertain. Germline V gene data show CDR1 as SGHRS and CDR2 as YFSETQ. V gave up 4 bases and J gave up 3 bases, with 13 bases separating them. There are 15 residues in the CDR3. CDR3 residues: CASSDPKSANEKLFF. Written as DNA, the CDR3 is TGCGCCAGCAGCGACCCGAAAAGCGCTAATGAAAAACTGTTTTTT.

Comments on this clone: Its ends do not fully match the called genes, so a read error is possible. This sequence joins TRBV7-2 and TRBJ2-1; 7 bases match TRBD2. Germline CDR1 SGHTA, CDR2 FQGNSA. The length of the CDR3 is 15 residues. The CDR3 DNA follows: TGTGCCAGCAGTTTAGACGCGGGGGTAGGCAATGAGCAGTTCTTC. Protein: CASSLDAGVGNEQFF. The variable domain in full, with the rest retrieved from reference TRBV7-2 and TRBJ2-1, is GAGVSQSPSNKVTEKGKDVELRCDPISGHTALYWYRQSLGQGLEFLIYFQGNSAPDKSGLPSDRFSAERTGGSVSTLTIQRTQQEDSAVYLCASSLDAGVGNEQFFGPGTRLTVL.

CDR3 amino acids: CASSSAAGNYGYTF. CDR3 nucleotide sequence: TGTGCCAGCAGCTCTGCGGCAGGGAACTATGGCTACACCTTC. J is TRBJ1-2 and V is TRBV5-6, with D tentatively TRBD1 (5 bases). The CDR3 sequence is 14 residues long. Germline CDR1 is SGHDT and CDR2 is YYEEEE. V lost 3 bases and J lost 2, with 11 bases in between.

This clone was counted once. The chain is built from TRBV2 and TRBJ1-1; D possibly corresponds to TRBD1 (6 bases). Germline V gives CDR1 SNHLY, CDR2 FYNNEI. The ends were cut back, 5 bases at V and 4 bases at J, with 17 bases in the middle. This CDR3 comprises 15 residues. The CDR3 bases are TGTGCCAGCAGTTTTGAAACAGGGAGTCGCACTGAAGCTTTCTTT. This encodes CASSFETGSRTEAFF.

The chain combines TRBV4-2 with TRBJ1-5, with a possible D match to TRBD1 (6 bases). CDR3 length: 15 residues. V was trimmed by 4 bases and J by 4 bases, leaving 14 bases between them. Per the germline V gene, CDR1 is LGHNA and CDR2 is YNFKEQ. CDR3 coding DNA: TGTGCCAGCAGCCGGTGGGGGGGCGGGAATCAGCCCCAGCATTTT. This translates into CASSRWGGGNQPQHF.

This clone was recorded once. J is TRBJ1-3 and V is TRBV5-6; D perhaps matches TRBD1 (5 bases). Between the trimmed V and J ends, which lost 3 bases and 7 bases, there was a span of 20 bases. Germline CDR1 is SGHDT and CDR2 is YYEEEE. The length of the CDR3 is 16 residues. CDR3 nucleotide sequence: TGTGCCAGCAGCTCTGACACGGTGCGGGGCGGGAACACCATATATTTT. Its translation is CASSSDTVRGGNTIYF.